This TCR beta chain was captured in a study of shared clonotypes between healthy human individuals. Broader study findings: Against clonotypes common to all four donors, non-shared ones had lower generation probabilities. Compared with memory subsets, naive subsets generally had larger estimated richness. Although depth was large, rarefaction showed that sequencing of the sorted subsets was incomplete. Collection of samples was limited to blood; tissue repertoires likely differ.

Sequencing used immunoSEQ multiplex PCR; TCRdb keeps in-frame clones, though not all of them. This sample carries some 2,500,000 clones, about 90% of them seen once, and the ten largest clones take 0.3% to 0.4%. This clone appeared once. The antigen remains unidentified. Other nucleotide sequences from this sample produce the same CDR3. V lost 0 bases, J lost 0 bases, and 12 bases lay in between. The CDR3 is 16 residues long. In germline, CDR1 is MNHEY, CDR2 SVGAGI. Sequencing was carried out using naive CD4+ T cells from PBMCs. Subset reported: CD45RA+ positively selected. V usage is TRBV6-5 and J usage is TRBJ2-7; weak D call: TRBD1 (5 bases). This receptor was taken from a man between 18 and 29 years old in good health. Some clones in this sample may be carry-over from other donors' samples. The CDR3 DNA reads TGTGCCAGCAGTTACTCAGCAGGGCTGAGCTCCTACGAGCAGTACTTC. The encoded protein is CASSYSAGLSSYEQYF.